The 27 T cell receptor beta chains given below trace back to one sample, sequenced in a study of shared clonotypes between healthy human individuals. TCRdb keeps only in-frame clones here, not all; method: immunoSEQ multiplex PCR. The sample includes about 2.3 million clones, 85% to 95% seen only once; the top ten take approximately 0.4%. The material sequenced was naive CD4+ T cells from PBMCs. Specified subset: CD45RA+ positively selected. The receptors come from a young man in good health. Some clones in this sample may be carry-over from other donors' samples.

This clone has more than one count but fewer than ten. The CDR3 DNA reads as TGTGCCAGCAGCCCCTCGGCCGGGAACACTGAAGCTTTCTTT. Protein sequence: CASSPSAGNTEAFF. The chain joins TRBV7-3 to TRBJ1-1; D call uncertain. This CDR3 comprises 14 residues. V lost 5 bases, J lost 1 base, and 11 bases lay in between. Per the germline V gene, CDR1 is SGHTA and CDR2 is FQGTGA.

V and J are TRBV11-1 and TRBJ2-7, with 8 bases lining up with TRBD1. Germline trimming cut 5 bases from V and 1 base from J; bases unmatched to any gene: 10. The CDR3 runs to 16 residues. Germline CDR1 SGHAT, CDR2 FQDESV (reference sequence). CDR3 region: CASSRYRGASSYEQYF. CDR3 nucleotide sequence: TGTGCCAGCAGCCGATACAGGGGGGCATCTTCCTACGAGCAGTACTTC.

The chain carries TRBV28 and TRBJ1-6; no reliable D call. Germline assignment: CDR1 MDHEN and CDR2 SYDVKM. This CDR3 has 15 amino acids. V lost 3 bases and J 0 bases, leaving 6 bases between the germline ends. The CDR3 coding sequence is TGTGCCAGCAGTTTTTCCAGCTCCTATAATTCACCCCTCCACTTT. Translating gives CASSFSSSYNSPLHF.

The chain recombines TRBV15 with TRBJ2-5, with D uncertain. Trimming left V 2 bases short and J 4 bases short, with 17 bases between. Germline values: CDR1 LNHNV, CDR2 YYDKDF (reference sequence). The CDR3 is made up of 16 amino acids. The CDR3 loop is CATSRSLGGPSETQYF. In DNA, the CDR3 is TGTGCCACCAGCAGATCCCTCGGCGGACCATCAGAGACCCAGTACTTC. Together with reference TRBV15 and TRBJ2-5, the CDR3 gives the full variable domain: DAMVIQNPRYQVTQFGKPVTLSCSQTLNHNVMYWYQQKSSQAPKLLFHYYDKDFNNEADTPDNFQSRRPNTSFCFLDIRSPGLGDTAMYLCATSRSLGGPSETQYFGPGTRLLVL.

V is TRBV27 and J is TRBJ2-7; no firm D call. The germline gives CDR1 MNHEY, CDR2 SMNVEV (reference sequence). This CDR3 is 15 amino acids long. The V end lost 2 bases, the J end lost 0 bases, and 11 bases lay between the germline ends. The CDR3 DNA reads as TGTGCCAGCAGTTTAAGGCAGAGAAGCTCCTACGAGCAGTACTTC. Translated, it gives CASSLRQRSSYEQYF.

The genes are TRBV27 and TRBJ2-1; D might be TRBD2 (5 bases). V lost 5 bases to trimming and J lost 4 bases, with 9 bases between them. This CDR3 comprises 13 residues. The germline V gene has CDR1 MNHEY and CDR2 SMNVEV (reference sequence). CDR3 residues: CASSKLEYNEQFF. For the CDR3, the DNA is TGTGCCAGCAGTAAACTAGAGTACAATGAGCAGTTCTTC.

The V and J genes are TRBV9 and TRBJ2-1; 8 positions match TRBD2. In germline, CDR1 is SGDLS, CDR2 YYNGEE. With V trimmed by 0 bases and J by 7 bases, 12 bases remained unmatched. The CDR3 extends over 17 amino acids. CDR3 nucleotide sequence: TGTGCCAGCAGCGTAGTGGGAACGGGAGGGCCGTTGAATGAGCAGTTCTTC. Its protein product is CASSVVGTGGPLNEQFF.

The rearrangement uses TRBV21-1 and TRBJ2-7; TRBD2 reflects the table's D call only, with no check against the DNA. TRBV21-1 is a pseudogene. The CDR3 spans 13 residues. CDR3 coding DNA: TGTGCCAGCAGCGGGGGGGCCGACTACGAGCAGTACTTC. It specifies CASSGGADYEQYF.

In this sample, this clone turned up once. J is TRBJ2-5 and V is TRBV28, with D uncertain. The V end was cut by 1 base, the J end by 5 bases, with 11 bases between. This CDR3 has 14 amino acids. The V gene's germline CDR1 is MDHEN and CDR2 SYDVKM. The CDR3 DNA follows: TGTGCCAGCAGTTTATCGGAAGTGGGGGAGACCCAGTACTTC. As protein: CASSLSEVGETQYF. Full variable domain (outside the CDR3, taken from reference TRBV28 and TRBJ2-5): DVKVTQSSRYLVKRTGEKVFLECVQDMDHENMFWYRQDPGLGLRLIYFSYDVKMKEKGDIPEGYSVSREKKERFSLILESASTNQTSMYLCASSLSEVGETQYFGPGTRLLVL.

This rearrangement joins TRBV6-6 to TRBJ2-2; 8 bases map to TRBD1. This CDR3 has 15 residues. From germline, CDR1 is MNHNY and CDR2 SVGAGI (reference sequence). V was clipped by 2 bases and J by 3 bases; unmatched bases: 2. CDR3 residues: CASSYGQGYTGELFF. CDR3 DNA: TGTGCCAGCAGTTACGGACAGGGCTACACCGGGGAGCTGTTTTTT.

A remark on this clone: The same CDR3 arises from other DNA sequences in this sample as well. The rearrangement uses TRBV5-4 and TRBJ2-1; 11 bases match TRBD2. J lost 4 bases, V lost 0 bases, and 0 bases had no gene match. Looked up from germline, CDR1 is SGHNT and CDR2 is YYREEE (reference sequence). There are 15 residues in the CDR3. The CDR3 loop is CASSLVAGGYNEQFF. In DNA, the CDR3 is TGTGCCAGCAGCTTGGTAGCGGGAGGGTACAATGAGCAGTTCTTC.

CDR3 sequence (DNA): TGTGCCAGCAGCAAAACCGGGCCCTACTACAATGAGCAGTTCTTC. It yields the protein CASSKTGPYYNEQFF. The chain combines TRBV11-2 with TRBJ2-1; D is unclear. V shed 5 bases and J shed 3 bases, with 14 bases lying between them. Germline V CDR1 and CDR2: SGHAT, FQNNGV. The CDR3 totals 15 residues. Together with reference TRBV11-2 and TRBJ2-1, the CDR3 gives the full variable domain: EAGVAQSPRYKIIEKRQSVAFWCNPISGHATLYWYQQILGQGPKLLIQFQNNGVVDDSQLPKDRFSAERLKGVDSTLKIQPAKLEDSAVYLCASSKTGPYYNEQFFGPGTRLTVL.

V usage is TRBV30 and J usage is TRBJ1-3; D is uncertain. From germline, CDR1 is GTSNPN and CDR2 SVGIG (reference sequence). The V end lost 5 bases, the J end lost 0 bases, and 2 bases lay between the germline ends. The CDR3 spans 11 residues. The CDR3 loop reads CAWDSGNTIYF. CDR3 DNA: TGTGCCTGGGACTCTGGAAACACCATATATTTT.

The V gene is TRBV28, the J gene TRBJ1-5, with TRBD1 matching 7 bases. The junction had 10 bases not matched to a gene; V was cut back by 5 bases and J by 6 bases. CDR1 MDHEN and CDR2 SYDVKM come from the germline V gene. The CDR3 consists of 15 residues. CDR3 bases: TGTGCCAGCAGTCAGGCCAGGGGGGGTCGTCAGCCCCAGCATTTT. Translation: CASSQARGGRQPQHF.

This clone showed up just a few times. The chain joins TRBV11-3 to TRBJ2-1; 9 nucleotides align to TRBD1. The CDR3 is 15 residues long. V was clipped by 5 bases and J by 7 bases; unmatched bases: 9. The germline V gene has CDR1 SGHNT and CDR2 YENEEA. CDR3 DNA sequence: TGTGCCAGCAGCACAGGGACAGGGCATACGAATGAGCAGTTCTTC. It specifies CASSTGTGHTNEQFF.

The gene calls are TRBV6-1 and TRBJ1-2; D is possibly TRBD1 (5 bases). CDR3 length equals 13 residues. CDR1 and CDR2 from the germline V gene are MNHNS and SASEGT. The V end was cut by 4 bases, the J end by 4 bases, with 10 bases between. CDR3 nucleotides: TGTGCCAGCAGTGCTTCTGGGGCCTATGGCTACACCTTC. Its protein is CASSASGAYGYTF.

The chain carries TRBV2 and TRBJ2-5, with 10 bases aligning to TRBD2. The better agreement between TRBJ2-7 and the DNA end casts doubt on the J call. The CDR3 is made up of 14 amino acids. Germline V gives CDR1 SNHLY, CDR2 FYNNEI. This CDR3 reads CASSAPSGSYEQYF. CDR3 bases: TGTGCCAGCAGTGCGCCTAGCGGGAGCTACGAGCAGTACTTC.

Points on this clone: One end of the junction is discordant with germline, which a read error may explain. The rearrangement uses TRBV18 and TRBJ1-5, with 7 bases that match TRBD1. Germline-derived CDR1 and CDR2 are KGHSH and LQKENI. The CDR3 covers 15 residues. The CDR3 loop reads CASSSGQVNNHPQHF. As DNA, the CDR3 is TGTGCCAGCTCATCAGGACAGGTTAATAATCATCCCCAGCATTTT.

The chain is built from TRBV10-3 and TRBJ2-7; D may match TRBD1 or TRBD2 (5 bases each). This CDR3 region has 13 residues. V gave up 4 bases and J gave up 1 base, with 8 bases separating them. Per germline, CDR1 ENHRY and CDR2 SYGVKD. In DNA, the CDR3 is TGTGCCATCAGTGGGGACCGATCCTACGAGCAGTACTTC. This sequence encodes CAISGDRSYEQYF.

The chain combines TRBV9 with TRBJ2-3; maybe TRBD2 (6 bases). This CDR3 spans 14 amino acids. V shed 8 bases and J shed 1 base, with 14 bases lying between them. Per the germline V gene, CDR1 is SGDLS and CDR2 is YYNGEE. The CDR3 protein is CASARESRTDTQYF. CDR3 bases: TGTGCCAGTGCTCGGGAGAGCCGCACAGATACGCAGTATTTT.

Turning to this clone: This sample includes further DNA sequences coding for the same CDR3. CDR3 sequence: CASSFLGPNYGYTF. As DNA, the CDR3 is TGTGCCAGCAGTTTTTTGGGACCGAACTATGGCTACACCTTC. The V gene is TRBV28, the J gene TRBJ1-2, with a tentative D call TRBD1 (5 bases). With 3 bases removed from V and 2 bases from J, the gap between germline ends came to 10 bases. This CDR3 is built from 14 residues. Germline-derived CDR1 and CDR2 are MDHEN and SYDVKM.

This chain uses TRBV5-1 with TRBJ1-2, with D possibly being TRBD1 (5 bases). Germline values: CDR1 SGHRS, CDR2 YFSETQ. V gave up 4 bases and J gave up 0 bases, with 13 bases separating them. The CDR3 sequence is 15 residues long. The CDR3 loop reads CASSRGGDTNYGYTF. The CDR3 nucleotides are TGCGCCAGCAGCCGGGGAGGGGATACTAACTATGGCTACACCTTC.

V usage is TRBV19 and J usage is TRBJ1-2; unclear D gene. CDR1 and CDR2 (germline): LNHDA, SQIVND (reference sequence). V shed 0 bases and J shed 1 base, with 6 bases lying between them. The CDR3 loop spans 14 amino acids. The CDR3 spells CASSIEEGNYGYTF. The DNA for the CDR3 is TGTGCCAGTAGTATAGAGGAGGGTAACTATGGCTACACCTTC. The variable domain in full, with the rest retrieved from reference TRBV19 and TRBJ1-2, is DGGITQSPKYLFRKEGQNVTLSCEQNLNHDAMYWYRQDPGQGLRLIYYSQIVNDFQKGDIAEGYSVSREKKESFPLTVTSAQKNPTAFYLCASSIEEGNYGYTFGSGTRLTVV.

The V call is TRBV9, the J call TRBJ2-3; 12 bases map to TRBD2. This CDR3 is built from 16 residues. V was pared by 0 bases and J by 9 bases, with 8 bases of the junction left unmatched. The germline V gene encodes CDR1 SGDLS and CDR2 YYNGEE. In nucleotides, the CDR3 is TGTGCCAGCAGCGTAGAGTCTAGCGGGAGGGCCGGGACGCAGTATTTT. Amino acid sequence: CASSVESSGRAGTQYF.

The rearrangement joins TRBV6-1 to TRBJ2-5, with D tentatively TRBD2 (7 bases). The CDR3 length is 14 residues. Trimming took off 6 bases at V and 5 bases at J, with 16 bases between the two ends. Germline lookup yields CDR1 MNHNS and CDR2 SASEGT. Here the CDR3 reads CASRGGGAVETQYF. DNA of the CDR3: TGTGCCAGCAGGGGAGGGGGGGCCGTTGAGACCCAGTACTTC.

The V gene is TRBV7-3, the J gene TRBJ2-1; D possibly corresponds to TRBD2 (5 bases). The V and J ends lost 5 bases and 0 bases respectively, with 17 bases between them. The germline V gene encodes CDR1 SGHTA and CDR2 FQGTGA. This CDR3 has 17 residues. CDR3 nucleotides: TGTGCCAGCAGCCTTCTACCCGCGGGTAGCTCCTACAATGAGCAGTTCTTC. Translated, it gives CASSLLPAGSSYNEQFF.

The chain recombines TRBV7-9 with TRBJ2-1, with a weak D call TRBD2 (7 bases). V was cut by 7 bases and J by 7 bases, with 20 bases left in between. The CDR3 covers 15 residues. CDR1 is SEHNR, CDR2 FQNEAQ, per germline (reference sequence). The CDR3 sequence is CASNMRGGSLNEQFF. The CDR3 nucleotides are TGTGCCAGCAACATGAGGGGGGGATCGCTAAATGAGCAGTTCTTC.